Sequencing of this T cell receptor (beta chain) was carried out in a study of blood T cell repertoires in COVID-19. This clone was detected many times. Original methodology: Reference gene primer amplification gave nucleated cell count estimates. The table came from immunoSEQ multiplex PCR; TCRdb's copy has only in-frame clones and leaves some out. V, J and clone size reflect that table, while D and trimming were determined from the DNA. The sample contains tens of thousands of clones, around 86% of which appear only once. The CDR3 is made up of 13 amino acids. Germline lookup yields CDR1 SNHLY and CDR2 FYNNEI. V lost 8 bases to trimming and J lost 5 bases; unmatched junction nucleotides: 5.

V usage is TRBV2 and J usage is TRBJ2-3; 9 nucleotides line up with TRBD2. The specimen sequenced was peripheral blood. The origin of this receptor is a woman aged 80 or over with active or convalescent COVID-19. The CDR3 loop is CASGAGGRDTQYF. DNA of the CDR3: TGTGCCAGCGGGGCGGGGGGGCGAGATACGCAGTATTTT.